The clone carrying this T cell receptor (beta chain) occurred many times. The antigen remains unidentified. In TCRdb, the 5' RACE reads were re-called with MiXCR into one record per CDR3 protein. This sample has some 320,000 distinct CDR3 sequences, with 8.7% found just once. Unmatched junction bases numbered 3, after V lost 6 bases and J lost 3 bases. The CDR3 is 14 amino acids. Germline V CDR1 and CDR2: SGHVS, FQNEAQ. The data originate from a study of T cells after yellow fever vaccination. Background on the study: Fractions with few cells were prepared using SMART-Seq v4 Ultra Low Input. Notes on the study in general: FACS-sorted repertoires could contain abundant clonotypes contaminating from the bulk population. Weaker, the secondary response peaked sooner, at day 5 versus 15.

The source is a man in his late teens or twenties who received the YFV17D yellow fever vaccine. The J gene is TRBJ2-5, the V gene TRBV7-8; 11 bases map to TRBD2. Sequences were derived from CD4+ T cells sorted from PBMCs, sampled 5 days after the yellow fever booster vaccination. This CDR3 reads CASRQTSGEETQYF. The CDR3 coding sequence is TGTGCCAGCAGGCAGACTAGCGGGGAAGAGACCCAGTACTTC.